This passage covers 8 T cell receptor beta chains from one sample sequenced in a study of control samples from healthy donors and cancer patients (dated by TCRdb to the early 2020s). Library generation was performed with the immunoSEQ multiplex PCR assay. What TCRdb holds here is the immuneACCESS table cut down to in-frame rearrangements. Part of the clones is not present; checked against another copy, under half of the missing clones reflect an unresolved V gene, and the others are unexplained. The sample data list about 130,000 clones, and more than 80% of these were observed just once. Clones ranked in the top ten supply roughly 2.7% of the sample. Sequenced: blood. These receptor sequences come from a man between 35 and 55 years old in good health.

The chain is built from TRBV3-1 (or the pseudogene TRBV3-2) and TRBJ2-2; 11 nucleotides match TRBD2. CDR3 length: 15 amino acids. Germline V lookup: CDR1 LGHDT, CDR2 YNNKEL (reference sequence). V shed 8 bases and J 8 bases; nucleotides not matched to a gene: 10. The CDR3 DNA reads TGTGCCAGCGGCCCACTAGCGGGGGTCCCGGGGGAGCTGTTTTTT. Translating it yields CASGPLAGVPGELFF.

J is TRBJ2-7 and V is TRBV10-3, with D unclear. Trimming left V 0 bases short and J 3 bases short, with 9 bases between. Germline assignment: CDR1 ENHRY and CDR2 SYGVKD. The CDR3 is 14 residues long. Here the CDR3 DNA reads TGTGCCATCAGTGAGTCGAAGGGTGACTACGAGCAGTACTTC. The encoded protein is CAISESKGDYEQYF.

This clone was observed a few times. The chain recombines TRBV23-1 with TRBJ2-1; D might be TRBD2 (5 bases). TRBV23-1 is an ORF, with its function uncertain. The CDR3 totals 16 residues. The V and J ends lost 0 bases and 0 bases respectively, with 9 bases between them. The chain's CDR3 is CASSQSRESSYNEQFF. The DNA for the CDR3 is TGCGCCAGCAGTCAATCTAGGGAGAGCTCCTACAATGAGCAGTTCTTC.

The genes are TRBV9 and TRBJ1-5; no clear D gene. Deletions cut 8 bases from V and 6 bases from J, with 18 bases between. CDR1 is SGDLS, CDR2 YYNGEE, per germline. This CDR3 is built from 14 residues. The CDR3 spells CARTHGRASQPQHF. The CDR3 DNA is TGTGCCAGGACCCATGGTCGTGCAAGTCAGCCCCAGCATTTT. The full variable domain, in which reference TRBV9 and TRBJ1-5 provide the parts outside the CDR3, is DSGVTQTPKHLITATGQRVTLRCSPRSGDLSVYWYQQSLDQGLQFLIQYYNGEERAKGNILERFSAQQFPDLHSELNLSSLELGDSALYFCARTHGRASQPQHFGDGTRLSIL.

This chain joins TRBV7-6 and TRBJ2-7; 12 positions agree with TRBD2. The germline gives CDR1 SGHVS, CDR2 FNYEAQ. This CDR3 contains 15 residues. V trimming: 5 bases; J trimming: 3 bases; junction bases outside the gene matches: 5. The CDR3 here is CASSPRTSGDYEQYF. The CDR3 DNA is TGTGCCAGCAGCCCAAGGACTAGCGGGGACTACGAGCAGTACTTC.

CDR3 loop: CASSFLLGGTEAFF. In nucleotides, the CDR3 is TGCGCCAGCAGCTTCCTGCTGGGGGGAACTGAAGCTTTCTTT. The V and J genes are TRBV5-1 and TRBJ1-1, with D maybe TRBD1 (5 bases). The length of the CDR3 is 14 residues. The germline V and J ends were trimmed by 2 bases and 5 bases, with 13 bases remaining between them. Germline-derived CDR1 and CDR2 are SGHRS and YFSETQ.

J is TRBJ1-1 and V is TRBV5-4; D not certain. V was shortened by 4 bases and J by 0 bases, with 10 bases between the two germline ends. The germline gives CDR1 SGHNT, CDR2 YYREEE (reference sequence). There are 14 residues in the CDR3. DNA of the CDR3: TGTGCCAGCAGCCCGTCGGTGGTGAACACTGAAGCTTTCTTT. Its translation is CASSPSVVNTEAFF.

The rearrangement joins TRBV19 to TRBJ1-4; no definite D call. The CDR3 extends over 17 amino acids. V lost 5 bases and J 3 bases, leaving 19 bases between the germline ends. Looked up from germline, CDR1 is LNHDA and CDR2 is SQIVND (reference sequence). The CDR3 coding sequence is TGTGCCAGTAGTGTGGGTGGCCGCAGGATGCCTAATGAAAAACTGTTTTTT. This sequence encodes CASSVGGRRMPNEKLFF.